These 10 T cell receptor beta chains originate from one sample sequenced in a study of Ad26.COV2.S vaccination and SARS-CoV-2 variants. Treatment indicated: roughly 20 received Ad26.COV2.S at low or high dose, single or two shots; about five received placebo; per-sample allocation not given. On day 63 after the first injection, vaccine and placebo recipients gave samples. Assay used: immunoSEQ multiplex PCR; TCRdb lists only in-frame clones, some missing. Among about 680,000 clones listed, more than 80% were seen once. The input for sequencing was peripheral blood, taken in a trial of Ad26.COV2.S vaccine versus placebo. The receptors originated from a person between 18 and 60 years old who received the Ad26.COV2.S COVID-19 vaccine or a placebo.

The V and J genes are TRBV5-4 and TRBJ1-2, with a weak D call TRBD1 (6 bases). V lost 4 bases to trimming and J lost 3 bases, with 10 bases between them. The CDR3 is 13 residues long. Germline loops: CDR1 SGHNT, CDR2 YYREEE (reference sequence). CDR3 protein: CASSPGQHYGYTF. The CDR3 region has the DNA TGTGCCAGCAGCCCTGGACAGCACTATGGCTACACCTTC.

The chain combines TRBV19 with TRBJ1-4, with D maybe TRBD1 (5 bases). There are 17 residues in the CDR3. The germline gives CDR1 LNHDA, CDR2 SQIVND (reference sequence). V shed 2 bases and J shed 8 bases, with 21 bases lying between them. As DNA, the CDR3 is TGTGCCAGTAGTATAATCCCCCCTCGGGGGGGAGGCGAAAAACTGTTTTTT. Translation gives CASSIIPPRGGGEKLFF.

The chain is built from TRBV4-3 and TRBJ1-6; perhaps TRBD1 as D (6 bases). V lost 4 bases and J 4 bases, leaving 8 bases between the germline ends. Germline loops: CDR1 LGHNA, CDR2 YSLEER. The CDR3 length is 14 residues. CDR3 DNA: TGCGCCAGCAGCCCCGGACAGTATAATTCACCCCTCCACTTT. It specifies CASSPGQYNSPLHF.

The chain uses TRBV6-5 and TRBJ1-2, with TRBD1 identical over 7 bases. V was clipped by 2 bases and J by 0 bases; unmatched bases: 3. The length of the CDR3 is 15 residues. Germline CDR1 MNHEY, CDR2 SVGAGI. In nucleotides, the CDR3 is TGTGCCAGCAGTTACCAGGGGGGCACTAACTATGGCTACACCTTC. Amino acid sequence: CASSYQGGTNYGYTF.

This rearrangement joins TRBV10-1 to TRBJ1-5; D is unclear. The V and J ends lost 4 bases and 6 bases respectively, with 10 bases between them. CDR3 length: 13 amino acids. CDR1 and CDR2 (germline): WNHNN, SYGVQD (reference sequence). CDR3 coding DNA: TGCGCCAGCAGTGTGAGGGTAAGTCAGCCCCAGCATTTT. It codes for CASSVRVSQPQHF.

The chain employs TRBV30 and TRBJ2-3; D gene uncertain. Between the trimmed V and J ends, which lost 4 bases and 0 bases, there was a span of 8 bases. Germline V gene lookup returns CDR1 GTSNPN and CDR2 SVGIG (reference sequence). CDR3 length: 13 amino acids. CDR3 sequence reads: CAWKGKSTDTQYF. The CDR3 DNA reads TGTGCCTGGAAAGGGAAGAGCACAGATACGCAGTATTTT.

The rearrangement links TRBV7-2 to TRBJ1-1, with D tentatively TRBD1 (5 bases). From germline, CDR1 is SGHTA and CDR2 FQGNSA. Trimming took 4 bases from V and 1 from J, leaving 10 bases between them. The CDR3 loop spans 14 amino acids. CDR3 loop: CASSYQTGNTEAFF. CDR3 bases: TGTGCCAGCAGCTACCAAACAGGGAACACTGAAGCTTTCTTT.

The chain carries TRBV27 and TRBJ2-1; 13 nucleotides match TRBD2. This CDR3 is 20 amino acids long. Per germline, CDR1 MNHEY and CDR2 SMNVEV (reference sequence). The junction had 15 bases not matched to a gene; V was cut back by 5 bases and J by 2 bases. This CDR3 reads CASSPTSINGLAGAYNEQFF. CDR3 DNA: TGTGCCAGCAGTCCCACCTCTATCAACGGACTAGCGGGGGCCTACAATGAGCAGTTCTTC.

This chain connects TRBV5-5 to TRBJ2-6, with D possibly TRBD1 on 5 matching bases. The germline CDR1 and CDR2 sequences are SGHKS and YYEKEE (reference sequence). The germline V and J ends were trimmed by 0 bases and 1 base, with 5 bases remaining between them. CDR3 size: 15 residues. CDR3 in amino acids: CASSLGQSGANVLTF. CDR3 nucleotides: TGTGCCAGCAGCTTGGGACAGTCTGGGGCCAACGTCCTGACTTTC.

The chain joins TRBV9 to TRBJ2-3; D uncertain. Trimming pared 4 bases from V and 0 bases from J, leaving 6 bases between. The CDR3 has 13 residues. CDR1 is SGDLS and CDR2 is YYNGEE in the germline V gene. This CDR3 is CASSLSSTDTQYF. In DNA, the CDR3 is TGTGCCAGCAGCCTGAGCAGCACAGATACGCAGTATTTT.